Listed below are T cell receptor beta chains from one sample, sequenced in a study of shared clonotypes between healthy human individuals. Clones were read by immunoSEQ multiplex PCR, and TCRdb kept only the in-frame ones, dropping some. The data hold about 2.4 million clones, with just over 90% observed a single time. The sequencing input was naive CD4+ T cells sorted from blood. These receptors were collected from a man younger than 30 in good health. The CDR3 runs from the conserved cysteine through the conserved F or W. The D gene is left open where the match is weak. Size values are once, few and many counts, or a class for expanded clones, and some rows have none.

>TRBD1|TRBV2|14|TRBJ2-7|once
CASSVGTAAYEQYF
TGTGCCAGCAGTGTGGGGACAGCCGCCTACGAGCAGTACTTC
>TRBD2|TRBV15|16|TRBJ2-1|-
CATSRKAGALGHEQFF
TGTGCCACCAGCAGAAAAGCGGGGGCCCTCGGTCATGAGCAGTTCTTC
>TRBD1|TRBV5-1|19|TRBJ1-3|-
CASSLFGQGTGGSGNTIYF
TGCGCCAGCAGCTTGTTTGGACAGGGTACGGGTGGCTCTGGAAACACCATATATTTT
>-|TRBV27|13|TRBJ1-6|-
CASREGYNSPLRF
TGTGCCAGCAGGGAGGGTTATAATTCACCCCTCCGCTTT
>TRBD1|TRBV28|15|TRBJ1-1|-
CASSWYAGGGTEAFF
TGTGCCAGCAGTTGGTACGCAGGGGGCGGGACTGAAGCTTTCTTT
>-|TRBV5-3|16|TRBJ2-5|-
CARSYTPSTEYETQYF
TGTGCCAGAAGTTATACTCCGAGTACCGAATATGAGACCCAGTACTTC
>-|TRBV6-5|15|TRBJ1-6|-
CASSYSGSPNSPLHF
TGTGCCAGCAGTTACTCGGGTTCTCCTAATTCACCCCTCCACTTT
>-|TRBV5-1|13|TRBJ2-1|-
CASSFPGRNEQFF
TGCGCCAGCAGCTTTCCAGGGCGCAATGAGCAGTTCTTC
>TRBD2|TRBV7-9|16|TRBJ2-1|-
CASSSGPYTSGMEQFF
TGTGCCAGCAGCTCAGGACCTTATACTAGCGGGATGGAGCAGTTCTTC
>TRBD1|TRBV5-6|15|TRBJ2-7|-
CASSFLRGTIYEQYF
TGTGCCAGCAGCTTCCTCAGGGGGACGATCTACGAGCAGTACTTC
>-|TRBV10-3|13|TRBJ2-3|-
CAIQQIRTDTQYF
TGTGCCATCCAACAGATTCGCACAGATACGCAGTATTTT
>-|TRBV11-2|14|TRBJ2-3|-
CASSLTGVTDTQYF
TGTGCCAGCAGCTTAACGGGAGTAACGGATACGCAGTATTTT
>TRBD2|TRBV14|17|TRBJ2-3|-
CASSPLTGIAGTDTQYF
TGTGCCAGCAGCCCACTCACAGGGATAGCGGGGACAGATACGCAGTATTTT
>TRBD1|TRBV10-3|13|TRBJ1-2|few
CAISESTGDGYTF
TGTGCCATCAGTGAGTCGACAGGGGACGGCTACACCTTC
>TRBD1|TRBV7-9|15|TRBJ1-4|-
CASSLAGTVNEKLFF
TGTGCCAGCAGCTTAGCCGGGACAGTTAATGAAAAACTGTTTTTT
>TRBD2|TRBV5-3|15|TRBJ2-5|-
CARSFARGDQETQYF
TGTGCCAGAAGCTTTGCCCGGGGGGATCAAGAGACCCAGTACTTC
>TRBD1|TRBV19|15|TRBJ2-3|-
CASSITRTGSDTQYF
TGTGCCAGTAGTATTACCCGGACAGGGTCAGATACGCAGTATTTT
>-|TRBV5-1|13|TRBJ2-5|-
CASSLGGLETQYF
TGCGCCAGCAGCTTGGGGGGGTTGGAGACCCAGTACTTC
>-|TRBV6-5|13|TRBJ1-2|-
CASSLNRSYGYTF
TGTGCCAGCAGTTTAAACAGGAGCTATGGCTACACCTTC
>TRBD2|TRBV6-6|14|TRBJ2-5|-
CASSYGAGGETQYF
TGTGCCAGCAGTTACGGCGCGGGAGGAGAGACCCAGTACTTC
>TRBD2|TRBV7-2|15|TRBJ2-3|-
CASSFSGVRTDTQYF
TGTGCCAGCAGCTTCAGCGGGGTCCGCACAGATACGCAGTATTTT
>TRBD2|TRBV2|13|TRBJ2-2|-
CASLTSGVGELFF
TGTGCCAGCTTGACTAGCGGGGTCGGGGAGCTGTTTTTT
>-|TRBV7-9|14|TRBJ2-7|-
CASSLPDGRGEQYF
TGTGCCAGCAGCTTACCCGACGGGAGAGGCGAGCAGTACTTC
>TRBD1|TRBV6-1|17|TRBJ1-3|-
CASSEALYRGPGNTIYF
TGTGCCAGCAGTGAAGCGCTCTACAGGGGCCCTGGAAACACCATATATTTT
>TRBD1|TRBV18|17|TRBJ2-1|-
CASSPPGTGLRRNEQFF
TGTGCCAGCTCACCTCCAGGGACAGGGCTTCGCCGGAATGAGCAGTTCTTC
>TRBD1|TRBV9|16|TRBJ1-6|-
CASSVVKGANHSPLHF
TGTGCCAGCAGCGTAGTAAAGGGGGCAAATCATTCACCCCTCCACTTT
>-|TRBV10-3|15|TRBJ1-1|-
CAISGKDSLNTEAFF
TGTGCCATCAGTGGAAAGGACTCTTTGAACACTGAAGCTTTCTTT
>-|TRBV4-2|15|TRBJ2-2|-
CASSQDRGITGELFF
TGTGCCAGCAGCCAAGATCGAGGGATCACCGGGGAGCTGTTTTTT
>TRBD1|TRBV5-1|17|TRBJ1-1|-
CASSLGAGGTKNTEAFF
TGCGCCAGCAGCTTGGGGGCAGGGGGAACTAAAAACACTGAAGCTTTCTTT
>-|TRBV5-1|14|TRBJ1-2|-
CASSLESAVYGYTF
TGCGCCAGCAGCTTGGAGTCAGCAGTCTATGGCTACACCTTC
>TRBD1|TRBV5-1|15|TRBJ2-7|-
CASSLDGQGAYEQYF
TGCGCCAGCAGCCTAGACGGACAGGGGGCTTACGAGCAGTACTTC
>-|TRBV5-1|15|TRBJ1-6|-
CASSSTGASDSPLHF
TGCGCCAGCAGCAGTACGGGGGCGTCGGATTCACCCCTCCACTTT
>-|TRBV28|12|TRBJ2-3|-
CASSLRGYTQYF
TGTGCCAGCAGTTTACGGGGATATACGCAGTATTTT
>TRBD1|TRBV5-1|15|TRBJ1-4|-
CASSLERSGGEKLFF
TGCGCCAGCAGCTTGGAGAGGTCAGGGGGAGAAAAACTGTTTTTT
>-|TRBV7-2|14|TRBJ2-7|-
CASSPGGRAYEQYF
TGTGCCAGCAGCCCTGGGGGGCGAGCCTACGAGCAGTACTTC
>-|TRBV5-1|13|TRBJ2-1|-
CASSFGTNNEQFF
TGCGCCAGCAGCTTCGGGACAAACAATGAGCAGTTCTTC
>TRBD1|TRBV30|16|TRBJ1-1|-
CAWSPGTGYSNTEAFF
TGTGCCTGGAGTCCCGGGACAGGGTACTCGAACACTGAAGCTTTCTTT
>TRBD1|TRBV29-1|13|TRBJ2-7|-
CSVPGQGHYEQYF
TGCAGCGTCCCGGGACAGGGCCACTACGAGCAGTACTTC
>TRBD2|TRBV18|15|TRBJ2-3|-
CASSPPTSGTDTQYF
TGTGCCAGCTCACCACCGACTAGCGGCACAGATACGCAGTATTTT
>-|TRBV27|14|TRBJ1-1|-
CASRKQGGNTEAFF
TGTGCCAGCAGGAAACAGGGAGGGAACACTGAAGCTTTCTTT
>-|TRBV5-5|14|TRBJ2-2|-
CASSLEGRAGELFF
TGTGCCAGCAGCCTAGAAGGACGGGCCGGGGAGCTGTTTTTT
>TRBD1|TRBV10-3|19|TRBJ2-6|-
CATYTQGQGVPSGANVLTF
TGTGCAACTTACACACAGGGACAGGGGGTTCCCTCTGGGGCCAACGTCCTGACTTTC
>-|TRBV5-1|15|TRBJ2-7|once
CASSLVLGQTYEQYF
TGCGCCAGCAGCTTGGTTCTCGGGCAGACCTACGAGCAGTACTTC
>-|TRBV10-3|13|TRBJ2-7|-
CAINPGQSYEQYF
TGTGCCATCAACCCGGGACAATCCTACGAGCAGTACTTC
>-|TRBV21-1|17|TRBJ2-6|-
CASNLRGRGSGANVLTF
TGTGCCAGCAACCTTAGGGGTCGGGGCTCTGGGGCCAACGTCCTGACTTTC
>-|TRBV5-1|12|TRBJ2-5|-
CASSTTSETQYF
TGCGCCAGCAGCACTACCTCAGAGACCCAGTACTTC
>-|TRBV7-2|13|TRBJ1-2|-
CASSQEGLRGYTF
TGTGCCAGCAGCCAAGAGGGGCTTAGGGGCTACACCTTC
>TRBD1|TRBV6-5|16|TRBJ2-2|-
CASSYGQGVSTGELFF
TGTGCCAGCAGTTACGGACAGGGTGTGAGCACCGGGGAGCTGTTTTTT
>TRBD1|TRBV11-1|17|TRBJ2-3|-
CASSGPPGGDKTDTQYF
TGTGCCAGCAGCGGTCCCCCAGGGGGTGATAAGACAGATACGCAGTATTTT